This T cell receptor beta chain derives from a study of blood T cell repertoires in COVID-19. About the study: Acute and convalescent COVID-19 specimens originated in the United States, Italy and Spain. From T cells, B-cell-depleted T cells, or PBMCs came the material, which was cDNA or gDNA.

Germline CDR1 reads LNHDA; CDR2 reads SQIVND (reference sequence). Trimming cost V 6 bases and J 8 bases, with 23 bases left between them. The CDR3 covers 16 residues. As originally analysed: Reference gene primer amplification yielded estimated nucleated cell counts. Assay: immunoSEQ multiplex PCR; the TCRdb copy retains only in-frame clones and omits some. Clone size and V and J calls were adopted from that table, with D and trimming inferred from the DNA. The table shows about 400,000 clones, with roughly 91% occurring only once. The chain uses TRBV19 and TRBJ2-1, with D perhaps TRBD2 (6 bases). The sequenced sample was peripheral blood. The clonotype was recovered from a young woman with acute or convalescent COVID-19. CDR3 bases: TGTGCCAGTAGAGGGGAGTTGGGGGAGGACGGGGATGAGCAGTTCTTC. It yields the protein CASRGELGEDGDEQFF. The full variable domain, with the rest looked up from reference TRBV19 and TRBJ2-1, is DGGITQSPKYLFRKEGQNVTLSCEQNLNHDAMYWYRQDPGQGLRLIYYSQIVNDFQKGDIAEGYSVSREKKESFPLTVTSAQKNPTAFYLCASRGELGEDGDEQFFGPGTRLTVL.